Listed below are T cell receptor beta chains from one sample, sequenced in a study of cytomegalovirus exposure and HLA in healthy donors. Here immunoSEQ multiplex PCR was the method, and the copy in TCRdb shows in-frame clones only, minus some. The sample yields some 140,000 clones, 70% to 80% seen once. The sequencing sample was made of PBMCs. Receptors were obtained from a woman aged 45 to 65 in good health and CMV-seropositive. Each CDR3 is given without its conserved first and last residue.

j_gene: TRBJ1-6
v_gene: TRBV30
CDR3aa: AWSVQPNSPLH

j_gene: TRBJ2-3
v_gene: TRBV15
CDR3aa: ATSRETDRGHRDTQY

j_gene: TRBJ1-6
v_gene: TRBV7-6
CDR3aa: ASSFGQGGSPLH

j_gene: TRBJ2-1
v_gene: TRBV15
CDR3aa: ATSRDPGTGAINEQF

j_gene: TRBJ1-2
v_gene: TRBV19
CDR3aa: ASSIRGRNYGYT

j_gene: TRBJ2-7
v_gene: TRBV28
CDR3aa: ASSLRGDDYEQY

j_gene: TRBJ2-2
v_gene: TRBV7-8
CDR3aa: ASSLEAGGPVSGELF

j_gene: TRBJ2-3
v_gene: TRBV19
CDR3aa: ASSLSQGRTDTQY

j_gene: TRBJ1-5
v_gene: TRBV19
CDR3aa: ASSIVGDSQPQH

j_gene: TRBJ2-5
v_gene: TRBV7-2
CDR3aa: ASSLDRGETQY

j_gene: TRBJ1-2
v_gene: TRBV7-8
CDR3aa: ASSSQLDGYT

j_gene: TRBJ1-2
v_gene: TRBV27
CDR3aa: ASTSFMGPRANYGYT

j_gene: TRBJ2-5
v_gene: TRBV6-5
CDR3aa: ASSFGGAQY

j_gene: TRBJ2-3
v_gene: TRBV11-2
CDR3aa: ASSLPGGGGTY

j_gene: TRBJ2-4
v_gene: TRBV30
CDR3aa: AWSSGTGRY

j_gene: TRBJ2-3
v_gene: TRBV30
CDR3aa: AWIRVSTDTQY

j_gene: TRBJ2-1
v_gene: TRBV7-3
CDR3aa: ASTASGSNNEQF

j_gene: TRBJ2-1
v_gene: TRBV2
CDR3aa: ASSRGSPNEQF

j_gene: TRBJ2-1
v_gene: TRBV9
CDR3aa: ASSSEGEDEQF

j_gene: TRBJ2-7
v_gene: TRBV7-8
CDR3aa: ASRGTRGSYEQY

j_gene: TRBJ1-4
v_gene: TRBV6-5
CDR3aa: ASSQGGTGIEKLF

j_gene: TRBJ1-2
v_gene: TRBV5-6
CDR3aa: ASSFLDRGGYT

j_gene: TRBJ2-7
v_gene: TRBV7-2
CDR3aa: ASHPSGGAYEQY

j_gene: TRBJ2-1
v_gene: TRBV5-4
CDR3aa: ASSRSGGEGPYNEQF

j_gene: TRBJ2-3
v_gene: TRBV28
CDR3aa: ASSFFGGTDTQY

j_gene: TRBJ1-4
v_gene: TRBV6-6
CDR3aa: ASSQGTVNEKLF

j_gene: TRBJ1-5
v_gene: TRBV9
CDR3aa: ASSEGAGYQPQH

j_gene: TRBJ1-2
v_gene: TRBV21-1
CDR3aa: ASSKSQGSYGYT

j_gene: TRBJ2-7
v_gene: TRBV9
CDR3aa: ASSVAPSNAYEQY

j_gene: TRBJ2-2
v_gene: TRBV5-1
CDR3aa: ASTLGGVGAGELF

j_gene: TRBJ1-1
v_gene: TRBV10-3
CDR3aa: AISTAHEAF

j_gene: TRBJ2-2
v_gene: TRBV18
CDR3aa: ASSRGDGTGELF

j_gene: TRBJ2-3
v_gene: TRBV7-6
CDR3aa: ASSLANQRGVHTDTQY

j_gene: TRBJ2-3
v_gene: TRBV6-1
CDR3aa: ASSLTGSDPDTQY

j_gene: TRBJ1-2
v_gene: TRBV4-2
CDR3aa: ASSQVEGGRVAQLNYGYT

j_gene: TRBJ2-5
v_gene: TRBV7-8
CDR3aa: ASSLGWSRETQY

j_gene: TRBJ1-1
v_gene: TRBV5-3
CDR3aa: ARSGGTGGGTEAF

j_gene: TRBJ2-5
v_gene: TRBV29-1
CDR3aa: SFGGQETQY

j_gene: TRBJ1-5
v_gene: TRBV6-6
CDR3aa: ASSRGTTNEGQPQH

j_gene: TRBJ1-2
v_gene: TRBV9
CDR3aa: ASRWTGGGYT

j_gene: TRBJ2-3
v_gene: TRBV27
CDR3aa: ASSRTSLSTDTQY

j_gene: TRBJ1-2
v_gene: TRBV7-2
CDR3aa: ASSLSQLNYGYT

j_gene: TRBJ2-7
v_gene: TRBV7-9
CDR3aa: ASSLAAGGYDNEQY

j_gene: TRBJ2-3
v_gene: TRBV4-1
CDR3aa: ASSQLEFTDTQY

j_gene: TRBJ1-1
v_gene: TRBV6-4
CDR3aa: ASSRTGENTEAF

j_gene: TRBJ2-5
v_gene: TRBV7-9
CDR3aa: ASSLGAGNGKETQY

j_gene: TRBJ1-1
v_gene: TRBV20-1
CDR3aa: SARSRGEAF

j_gene: TRBJ2-3
v_gene: TRBV28
CDR3aa: ASSLPARGISTDTQY

j_gene: TRBJ2-7
v_gene: TRBV5-5
CDR3aa: ASSLGTGTLSYEQY